A selection of T cell receptor beta chains follows, all from one sample in a study of T cells in Graves' hyperthyroidism and ophthalmopathy. TCRdb fed the multiplex PCR reads into MiXCR, producing one record per CDR3 protein. The sample lists about 540,000 distinct CDR3 sequences, 40% to 55% occurring once. The sequenced material came from peripheral blood or thyroid tissue (not recorded which). The receptors here all came from a woman between 18 and 29 years old with Graves' hyperthyroidism. The CDR3 runs from the conserved cysteine through the conserved F or W. The D gene is left open where the match is weak. Size is stated for part of the rows, as once, few or many counts, or as a class when the clone is expanded.

d_gene	v_gene	j_gene	abundance	CDR3nt	CDR3aa
TRBD1	TRBV20-1	TRBJ1-1	.	TGCAGTGCTCTGACAGGGGGCATTGACACTGAAGCTTTCTTT	CSALTGGIDTEAFF
.	TRBV25-1	TRBJ1-4	.	TGTGCCAGCTCACCAGTACCAAGAGGGACGGGGACTAATGAAAAACTGTTTTTT	CASSPVPRGTGTNEKLFF
.	TRBV7-9	TRBJ1-3	.	TGTGCCAGCAGCCAATCGGACGGCTCTGGAAACACCATATATTTT	CASSQSDGSGNTIYF
TRBD1	TRBV29-1	TRBJ2-5	many	TGCAGCGTGGGAGGGGGGGACAGGGCTGAGACCCAGTACTTC	CSVGGGDRAETQYF
.	TRBV2	TRBJ1-5	.	TGTGCCAGCAGTAGATCCGGGATGAAACCCCTCTATCAGCCCCAGCATTTT	CASSRSGMKPLYQPQHF
.	TRBV7-8	TRBJ2-5	few	TGTGCCAGCGGACTAGGGGGGGTGGAGACCCAGTACTTC	CASGLGGVETQYF
.	TRBV2	TRBJ2-7	.	TGTGCCAGCAGTGAGGCGGGGACCCACGAGCAGTACTTC	CASSEAGTHEQYF
.	TRBV29-1	TRBJ2-7	.	TGCAGCGTTGAACTCCCCGGGACACTCCATTCCTACGAGCAGTACTTC	CSVELPGTLHSYEQYF
.	TRBV12-3/TRBV12-4	TRBJ1-1	.	TGTGCCAGCAGACAAGAGGCTGGCTCGGGTTTCGCTGAAGCTTTCTTT	CASRQEAGSGFAEAFF
.	TRBV2	TRBJ1-1	.	TGTGCCAGCAAGCCGGGGCCTGGAGACACTGAAGCTTTCTTT	CASKPGPGDTEAFF